A single sample gave rise to the 7 T cell receptor beta chains below, sequenced in a study of glioma-infiltrating T cells after dendritic cell vaccination. Sequencing used immunoSEQ multiplex PCR; TCRdb keeps in-frame clones, though not all of them. The sample contains 90,000 or so clones, roughly four fifths of which appear only once. Noted time point: after dendritic cell vaccination, including at tumor progression/relapse. The material was blood, obtained after dendritic cell vaccination. These receptors were taken from a human donor with glioblastoma.

The genes are TRBV10-3 and TRBJ2-5, with TRBD2 matching over 9 bases. The germline gives CDR1 ENHRY, CDR2 SYGVKD. The junction had 11 bases not matched to a gene; V was cut back by 10 bases and J by 5 bases. The CDR3 runs 14 residues. CDR3 amino acids: CATVAGEGRETQYF. The CDR3 DNA reads as TGTGCCACAGTAGCGGGAGAAGGGAGGGAGACCCAGTACTTC.

The genes are TRBV6-5 and TRBJ2-5, with 10 bases identical to TRBD2. V was clipped by 3 bases and J by 6 bases; unmatched bases: 10. The V gene's germline CDR1 is MNHEY and CDR2 SVGAGI. This CDR3 spans 16 amino acids. CDR3 DNA: TGTGCCAGCAGTTATATCAGAGCGGGGGGGAGGAAGACCCAGTACTTC. Residues: CASSYIRAGGRKTQYF.

The chain uses TRBV6-1 and TRBJ2-4; D may be TRBD2 (6 bases). The CDR3 covers 13 residues. V was shortened by 6 bases and J by 6 bases, with 12 bases between the two germline ends. Germline CDR1 MNHNS, CDR2 SASEGT. The CDR3 reads CASRKEGGNIQYF. The DNA of the CDR3 is TGTGCCAGCAGAAAGGAGGGCGGAAACATTCAGTACTTC.

The CDR3 is CASSKPGLPYEQYV. The CDR3 region has the DNA TGTGCCAGCAGTAAGCCGGGACTCCCCTACGAGCAGTACGTC. The V and J genes are TRBV6-1 and TRBJ2-7; the D gene is possibly TRBD2 (6 bases). Germline CDR1 reads MNHNS; CDR2 reads SASEGT. The CDR3 spans 14 residues. V was clipped by 5 bases and J by 2 bases, with 13 bases between them.

The chain combines TRBV19 with TRBJ1-2, with 10 nucleotides matching TRBD1. Germline V gene lookup returns CDR1 LNHDA and CDR2 SQIVND (reference sequence). The CDR3 has 15 residues. V lost 4 bases and J lost 5; bases outside the gene matches: 7. The CDR3 here is CASSTTTGGAYGYTF. The CDR3 DNA reads TGTGCCAGTAGTACTACGACAGGGGGCGCGTATGGCTACACCTTC.

The genes are TRBV5-4 and TRBJ2-3, with 12 bases aligning to TRBD2. Germline V gene lookup returns CDR1 SGHNT and CDR2 YYREEE (reference sequence). The V gene end was trimmed by 2 bases and the J gene end by 2 bases; junction bases not matched to a gene: 3. The CDR3 is 16 amino acids. CDR3: CASSLRLAGATDTQYF. Here the CDR3 DNA reads TGTGCCAGCAGCTTACGACTAGCGGGAGCCACAGATACGCAGTATTTT.

The chain combines TRBV6-6 with TRBJ1-4; 7 nucleotides align to TRBD1. The CDR3 length is 15 residues. After removal of 7 bases from V and 7 bases from J, the junction contained 12 bases not matched to a gene. Germline V gene lookup returns CDR1 MNHNY and CDR2 SVGAGI (reference sequence). The CDR3 nucleotides are TGTGCCAGCACCGACTGGACAGGATTGGGTGAAAAACTGTTTTTT. Translation gives CASTDWTGLGEKLFF.